These 16 T cell receptor beta chains were all obtained from the same sample, sequenced in a study of blood T cell repertoires in COVID-19. Sequencing was performed with immunoSEQ multiplex PCR; in TCRdb, only in-frame clones are kept and a portion is missing. The sample comprises some 130,000 clones, approximately 88% of which are singletons, and about 18% rests with the top ten. Sequenced: peripheral blood. These receptors all come from an elderly woman with acute or convalescent COVID-19.

The chain has TRBV2 and TRBJ2-1; D remains ambiguous. This CDR3 comprises 15 residues. Looked up from germline, CDR1 is SNHLY and CDR2 is FYNNEI. V was cut by 2 bases and J by 0 bases, with 8 bases left in between. CDR3: CASSERAISYNEQFF. The CDR3, as DNA: TGTGCCAGCAGTGAACGAGCGATCTCCTACAATGAGCAGTTCTTC.

The rearrangement uses TRBV27 and TRBJ1-2; TRBD1 is a possible D gene (5 bases). Germline CDR1 is MNHEY and CDR2 is SMNVEV (reference sequence). V was pared by 5 bases and J by 0 bases, with 16 bases between. The CDR3 extends over 16 amino acids. As DNA, the CDR3 is TGTGCCAGCAGTAGGCACAACGGGGGAACTAACTATGGCTACACCTTC. It codes for CASSRHNGGTNYGYTF.

The chain carries TRBV3-1 (or the pseudogene TRBV3-2) and TRBJ2-2, with 12 bases aligning to TRBD1. This CDR3 contains 17 residues. Per the germline V gene, CDR1 is LGHDT and CDR2 is YNNKEL (reference sequence). The V segment lost 4 bases and the J segment 3 bases; nucleotides outside the gene matches: 6. CDR3 protein: CASSPGTGGWYTGELFF. As DNA, the CDR3 is TGTGCCAGCAGCCCAGGGACAGGGGGCTGGTACACCGGGGAGCTGTTTTTT.

CDR3 sequence reads: CASSLGPSHTYTDTQYF. The CDR3 nucleotides are TGTGCCAGCAGCTTAGGCCCTAGCCACACCTACACAGATACGCAGTATTTT. The gene calls are TRBV7-6 and TRBJ2-3; tentative D call: TRBD2 (5 bases). Germline V gives CDR1 SGHVS, CDR2 FNYEAQ. V lost 1 base and J 2 bases, leaving 16 bases between the germline ends. CDR3 length: 17 residues.

V and J are TRBV14 and TRBJ2-2; 8 bases are shared with TRBD2. After removal of 1 base from V and 5 bases from J, the junction contained 6 bases not matched to a gene. CDR3 length: 16 residues. Germline CDR1 SGHDN, CDR2 FVKESK. CDR3 coding DNA: TGTGCCAGCAGCCAAGTATCGCTAGCGGGTACCGGGGAGCTGTTTTTT. This encodes CASSQVSLAGTGELFF.

The chain joins TRBV2 to TRBJ1-2; D remains unclear. The CDR3 runs 13 residues. The V and J ends lost 3 bases and 2 bases respectively, with 7 bases between them. CDR1 and CDR2 from the germline V gene are SNHLY and FYNNEI. The CDR3: CASSEGQNYGYTF. In DNA, the CDR3 is TGTGCCAGCAGTGAGGGCCAGAACTATGGCTACACCTTC.

The CDR3 sequence is CATSTDRGGIEEQYF. CDR3 nucleotide sequence: TGTGCCACCAGCACCGACAGGGGGGGGATTGAAGAGCAGTACTTC. The chain couples TRBV15 to TRBJ2-7; 9 nucleotides match TRBD1. The CDR3 runs to 15 residues. With 4 bases clipped from V and 7 bases from J, the junction kept 11 bases outside the gene matches. In germline, CDR1 is LNHNV, CDR2 YYDKDF (reference sequence).

This clone occurred once. The chain employs TRBV4-3 and TRBJ2-2; 7 nucleotides align to TRBD1. The CDR3 is 16 amino acids. The trim removed 2 bases at V and 4 bases at J, leaving 7 bases unmatched. Germline V lookup: CDR1 LGHNA, CDR2 YSLEER. The CDR3 nucleotides are TGCGCCAGCAGCCAAAACAGGGGTCTAGGCACCGGGGAGCTGTTTTTT. It yields the protein CASSQNRGLGTGELFF.

The rearrangement uses TRBV5-6 and TRBJ2-7, with 7 bases matching TRBD1. With V trimmed by 4 bases and J by 3 bases, 13 bases remained unmatched. This CDR3 spans 16 amino acids. Germline V gives CDR1 SGHDT, CDR2 YYEEEE. This chain's CDR3 is CASSPLQGRGGYEQYF. Here the CDR3 DNA reads TGTGCCAGCAGCCCATTACAGGGGCGTGGAGGCTACGAGCAGTACTTC.

The V gene is TRBV21-1, the J gene TRBJ1-2; the tabulated D call, TRBD1, remains unverified against the DNA. TRBV21-1 is deemed a pseudogene. The CDR3 length is 17 residues. The CDR3 sequence is CASINHQVWTGRDGYTF. The CDR3 nucleotides are TGTGCCAGCATCAATCATCAAGTTTGGACAGGAAGGGATGGCTACACCTTC.

This chain uses TRBV5-6 with TRBJ2-7; D may be TRBD1 (5 bases). The CDR3 loop spans 13 amino acids. CDR1 and CDR2 from the germline V gene are SGHDT and YYEEEE. V lost 1 base, J lost 5 bases, and 10 bases lay in between. The CDR3 is CASSLRGGDEQYF. The CDR3 coding sequence is TGTGCCAGCAGCTTGAGGGGTGGCGACGAGCAGTACTTC.

The rearrangement links TRBV19 to TRBJ2-3; 10 bases line up with TRBD1. Germline V gene data show CDR1 as LNHDA and CDR2 as SQIVND (reference sequence). CDR3 length equals 15 residues. V lost 4 bases to trimming and J lost 4 bases; unmatched junction nucleotides: 5. CDR3 sequence reads: CASSRDRGPADTQYF. In nucleotides, the CDR3 is TGTGCCAGTAGTAGGGACAGGGGTCCGGCAGATACGCAGTATTTT.

The chain recombines TRBV6-5 with TRBJ1-6; the D is unclear. Trimming took off 6 bases at V and 7 bases at J, with 10 bases between the two ends. CDR1 and CDR2 (germline): MNHEY, SVGAGI. The CDR3 spans 13 residues. CDR3 bases: TGTGCCAGCAGCGGCCAGCGGAATTCACCCCTCCACTTT. Translating it yields CASSGQRNSPLHF.

This clone has only a few counts. The rearrangement joins TRBV7-2 to TRBJ2-1, with 10 bases fitting TRBD2. The V and J ends lost 5 bases and 5 bases, in that order; junction bases with no gene match: 6. The V gene's germline CDR1 is SGHTA and CDR2 FQGNSA. The CDR3 has 15 residues. CDR3 nucleotide sequence: TGTGCCAGCAGCGCTAGCGGGAGCGCCCACAATGAGCAGTTCTTC. This translates into CASSASGSAHNEQFF.

The rearrangement uses TRBV2 and TRBJ1-5; 8 positions match TRBD1. Trimming took 7 bases from V and 7 from J; bases not matched to a gene: 9. CDR3 length: 14 residues. The V gene's germline CDR1 is SNHLY and CDR2 FYNNEI. DNA for the CDR3: TGTGCCAGCAAATCCAGGGGGCGCGGACAGCCCCAGCATTTT. This translates into CASKSRGRGQPQHF. Drawing the rest from reference TRBV2 and TRBJ1-5, the complete variable domain is EPEVTQTPSHQVTQMGQEVILRCVPISNHLYFYWYRQILGQKVEFLVSFYNNEISEKSEIFDDQFSVERPDGSNFTLKIRSTKLEDSAMYFCASKSRGRGQPQHFGDGTRLSIL.

The genes are TRBV7-2 and TRBJ1-1; TRBD1 aligns across 8 bases. CDR1 is SGHTA and CDR2 is FQGNSA in the germline V gene. V shed 5 bases, J shed 8 bases, and the junction held 10 bases outside the gene matches. There are 14 residues in the CDR3. The CDR3, as DNA: TGTGCCAGCAGCCCCGGTCAGGGGGCTCAGGAAGCTTTCTTT. It translates to CASSPGQGAQEAFF.